The source of this TCR beta chain is a study of Ad26.COV2.S vaccination and SARS-CoV-2 variants. The wider study: Donor got 5x10^10 or 1x10^11 viral particles of Ad26.COV2.S. Study-wide results and caveats: Vaccine and placebo groups showed comparable non-spike TCR breadth. Analyses of TCR breadth and depth may have underestimated total T cell responses.

Treatment reported: around 19 received Ad26.COV2.S at low or high dose, single or two shots; roughly 5 received placebo; per-sample allocation not given. Sampling happened 63 days after the first vaccine or placebo injection. The CDR3 is made up of 16 amino acids. Germline V gives CDR1 MDHEN, CDR2 SYDVKM. Trimming removed 0 bases at V and 4 bases at J, with 15 bases between. With regard to this clone: No antigen is known for it.

This table comes from immunoSEQ multiplex PCR, and its TCRdb copy is limited to in-frame clones, with some not included. Of a few hundred thousand clones detected, about 92% appear once; the ten largest clones hold around 1.7%. This specimen consisted of peripheral blood, obtained in a trial of Ad26.COV2.S vaccine versus placebo. The receptor comes from a person aged 18-60 years who received the Ad26.COV2.S COVID-19 vaccine or a placebo. The chain carries TRBV28 and TRBJ1-1; the D gene is possibly TRBD1 (6 bases). CDR3 protein: CASSLWEMGGLTEAFF. The CDR3 DNA reads TGTGCCAGCAGTTTATGGGAAATGGGGGGGCTCACTGAAGCTTTCTTT.